Each of the 5 T cell receptor beta chains below was sequenced from the same sample in a study of T cell changes during pregnancy in multiple sclerosis. Profiling relied on immunoSEQ multiplex PCR, and the TCRdb table lists in-frame clones only, not all of them. The sample has 35,000 to 40,000 clones, 92% seen once. The sequences come from CD8+ T cells from peripheral blood mononuclear cells, collected in the third trimester of pregnancy. Source of these receptors: a female donor with multiple sclerosis, enrolled in a pregnancy study.

The CDR3 DNA is TGTGCCAGCAGCACACTGGCGGGCACAGATACGCAGTATTTT. Translating gives CASSTLAGTDTQYF. The chain joins TRBV6-6 to TRBJ2-3; unclear D gene. The CDR3 contains 14 residues. Germline CDR1 reads MNHNY; CDR2 reads SVGAGI (reference sequence). The V end was cut by 6 bases, the J end by 1 base, with 11 bases between.

V usage is TRBV19 and J usage is TRBJ2-3; D not certain. V shed 3 bases and J shed 4 bases, with 11 bases lying between them. From germline, CDR1 is LNHDA and CDR2 SQIVND (reference sequence). The CDR3 loop spans 14 amino acids. The CDR3 sequence: CASSMPGAADTQYF. In nucleotides, the CDR3 is TGTGCCAGTAGTATGCCCGGCGCGGCAGATACGCAGTATTTT.

CDR3 DNA: TGTGCCAGTAGTATATGGGAGGACTCCTACAATGAGCAGTTCTTC. It codes for CASSIWEDSYNEQFF. This sequence joins TRBV19 and TRBJ2-1, with D perhaps matching TRBD2 (6 bases). The CDR3 covers 15 residues. Trimming shortened V by 2 bases and J by 0 bases, and 8 bases separated the two germline ends. Germline V gives CDR1 LNHDA, CDR2 SQIVND (reference sequence).

V usage is TRBV5-1 and J usage is TRBJ1-2, with 9 bases identical to TRBD1. Per the germline V gene, CDR1 is SGHRS and CDR2 is YFSETQ. The CDR3 contains 13 residues. The V gene end was trimmed by 4 bases and the J gene end by 7 bases; junction bases not matched to a gene: 5. CDR3 bases: TGCGCCAGCAGCCCCGGGACAGGGTCTGGCTACACCTTC. It yields the protein CASSPGTGSGYTF.

The rearrangement joins TRBV4-3 to TRBJ2-3, with D perhaps matching TRBD2 (5 bases). Trimming removed 7 bases from V and 4 bases from J, with 15 bases in between. CDR3 size: 14 residues. The germline CDR1 and CDR2 sequences are LGHNA and YSLEER. CDR3 loop: CASNTLGVPDTQYF. For the CDR3, the DNA is TGCGCCAGCAACACTTTGGGAGTCCCAGATACGCAGTATTTT.